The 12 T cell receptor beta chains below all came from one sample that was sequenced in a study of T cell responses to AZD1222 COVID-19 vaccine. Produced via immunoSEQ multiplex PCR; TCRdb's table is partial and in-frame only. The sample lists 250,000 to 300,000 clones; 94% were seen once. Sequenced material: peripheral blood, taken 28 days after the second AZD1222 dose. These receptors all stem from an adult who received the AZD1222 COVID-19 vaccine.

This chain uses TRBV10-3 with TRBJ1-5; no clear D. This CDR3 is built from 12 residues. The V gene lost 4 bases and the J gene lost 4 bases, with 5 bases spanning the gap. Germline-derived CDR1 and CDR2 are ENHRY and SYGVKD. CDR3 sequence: CAISGQNQPQHF. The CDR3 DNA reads TGTGCCATCAGTGGGCAGAATCAGCCCCAGCATTTT.

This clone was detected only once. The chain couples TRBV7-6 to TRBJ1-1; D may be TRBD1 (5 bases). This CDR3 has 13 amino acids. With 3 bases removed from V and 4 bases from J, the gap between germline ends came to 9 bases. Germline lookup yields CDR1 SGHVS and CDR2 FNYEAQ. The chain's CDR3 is CASSFGTFTEAFF. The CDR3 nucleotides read TGTGCCAGCAGCTTCGGGACCTTCACTGAAGCTTTCTTT.

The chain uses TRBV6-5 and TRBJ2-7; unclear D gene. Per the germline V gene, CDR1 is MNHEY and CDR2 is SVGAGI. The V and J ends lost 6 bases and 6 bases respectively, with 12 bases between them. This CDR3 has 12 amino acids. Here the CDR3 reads CASSQDVSEQYF. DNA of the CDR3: TGTGCCAGCAGCCAGGACGTCTCCGAGCAGTACTTC.

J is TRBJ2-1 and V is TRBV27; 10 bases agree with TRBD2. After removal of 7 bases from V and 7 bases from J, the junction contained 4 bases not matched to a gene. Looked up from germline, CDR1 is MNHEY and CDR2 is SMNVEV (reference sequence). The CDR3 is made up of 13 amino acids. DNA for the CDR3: TGTGCCAGCACCTGGACTAGCGGAAATGAGCAGTTCTTC. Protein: CASTWTSGNEQFF.

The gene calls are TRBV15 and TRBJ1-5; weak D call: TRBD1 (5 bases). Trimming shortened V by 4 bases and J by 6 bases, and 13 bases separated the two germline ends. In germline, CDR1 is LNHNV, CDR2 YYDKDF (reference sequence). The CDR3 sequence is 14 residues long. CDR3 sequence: CATSTWGGSQPQHF. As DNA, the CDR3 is TGTGCCACCAGCACCTGGGGGGGTAGTCAGCCCCAGCATTTT.

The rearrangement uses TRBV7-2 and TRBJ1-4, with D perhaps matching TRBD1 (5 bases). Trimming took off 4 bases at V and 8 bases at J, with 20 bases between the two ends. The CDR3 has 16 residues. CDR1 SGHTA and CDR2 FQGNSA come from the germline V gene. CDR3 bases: TGTGCCAGCAGCTCATCGCCGGGACGCCGCGGGGAAAAACTGTTTTTT. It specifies CASSSSPGRRGEKLFF.

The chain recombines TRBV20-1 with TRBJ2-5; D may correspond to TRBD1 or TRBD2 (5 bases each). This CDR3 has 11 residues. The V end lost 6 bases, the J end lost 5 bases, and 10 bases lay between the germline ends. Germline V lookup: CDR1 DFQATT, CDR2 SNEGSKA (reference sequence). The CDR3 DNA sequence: TGCAGTGCCGGGGCCGAGGAGACCCAGTACTTC. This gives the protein CSAGAEETQYF.

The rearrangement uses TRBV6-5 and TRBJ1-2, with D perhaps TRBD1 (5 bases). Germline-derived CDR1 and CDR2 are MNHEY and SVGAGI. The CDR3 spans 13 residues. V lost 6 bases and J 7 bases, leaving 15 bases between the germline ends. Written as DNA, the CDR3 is TGTGCCAGCAGACCCCAGGGAAGCTCTGGCTACACCTTC. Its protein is CASRPQGSSGYTF.

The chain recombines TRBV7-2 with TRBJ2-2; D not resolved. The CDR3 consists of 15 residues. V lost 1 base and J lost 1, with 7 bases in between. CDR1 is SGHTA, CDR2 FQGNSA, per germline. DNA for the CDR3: TGTGCCAGCAGCTTAGGCGGCATGAACACCGGGGAGCTGTTTTTT. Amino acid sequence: CASSLGGMNTGELFF.

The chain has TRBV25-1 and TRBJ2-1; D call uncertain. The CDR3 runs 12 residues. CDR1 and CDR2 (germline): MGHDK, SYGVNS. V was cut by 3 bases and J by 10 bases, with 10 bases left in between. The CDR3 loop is CASSDVPQEQFF. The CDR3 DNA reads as TGTGCCAGCAGTGATGTACCCCAGGAGCAGTTCTTC.

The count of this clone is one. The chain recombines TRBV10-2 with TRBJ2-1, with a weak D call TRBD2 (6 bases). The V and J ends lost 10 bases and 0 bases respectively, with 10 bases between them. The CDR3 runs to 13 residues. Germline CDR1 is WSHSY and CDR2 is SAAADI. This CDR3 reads CATGEASYNEQFF. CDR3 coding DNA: TGCGCCACTGGGGAGGCCTCCTACAATGAGCAGTTCTTC.

The CDR3 nucleotides are TGCGCCAGCAGCTTGGCTGGCGAGCAGTACTTC. Translating gives CASSLAGEQYF. This chain links TRBV5-1 with TRBJ2-7; D is ambiguous. Trimming took 0 bases from V and 6 from J, leaving 4 bases between them. The CDR3 length is 11 residues. CDR1 is SGHRS and CDR2 is YFSETQ in the germline V gene. The full variable domain, completed using reference TRBV5-1 and TRBJ2-7, is KAGVTQTPRYLIKTRGQQVTLSCSPISGHRSVSWYQQTPGQGLQFLFEYFSETQRNKGNFPGRFSGRQFSNSRSEMNVSTLELGDSALYLCASSLAGEQYFGPGTRLTVT.